Listed below are T cell receptor beta chains from one sample, sequenced in a study of Graves' ophthalmopathy and Graves' hyperthyroidism. Each CDR3 protein is one row after TCRdb ran MiXCR on the multiplex PCR reads. The data contain about 740,000 distinct CDR3 sequences, 40% of them singletons. Sequencing was carried out using peripheral blood. These receptors were obtained from an adult man with Graves' ophthalmopathy. Each CDR3 is given with its conserved first and last residue. A D gene is named only where the DNA matches it firmly. Not every row has a clone size; where given, it reads once, few, many or a size class.

d_gene	abundance	v_gene	j_gene	CDR3nt	CDR3aa
NA	many	TRBV9	TRBJ1-2	TGTGCCAGCAGTCGTCGAGCAGAGCGCTATGGCTACACCTTC	CASSRRAERYGYTF
NA	NA	TRBV25-1	TRBJ1-1	TGTGCCAGCAGTGAATATGGAGCGAACACTGAAGCTTTCTTT	CASSEYGANTEAFF
TRBD1	NA	TRBV6-1	TRBJ1-1	TGTGCCAGCAGTAGACCGGGACAGAAGAACACTGAAGCTTTCTTT	CASSRPGQKNTEAFF
TRBD1	NA	TRBV19	TRBJ1-5	TGTGCCAGTAGTAGACGACAGGGGGTAGGCAATCAGCCCCAGCATTTT	CASSRRQGVGNQPQHF
NA	NA	TRBV9	TRBJ1-5	TGTGCCAGCAGCGCGGGACGGTTCCAAGAGACCCAGCATTTT	CASSAGRFQETQHF
NA	many	TRBV7-9	TRBJ1-1	TGTGCCAGCAGCTCAGTGGGGTTTGAAGCTTTCTTT	CASSSVGFEAFF
TRBD1	once	TRBV28	TRBJ1-2	TGTGCCAGCAGTTTACGGACAGGGGTTAGTGGTGGCTACACCTTC	CASSLRTGVSGGYTF
NA	many	TRBV2	TRBJ1-5	TGTGCCAGCAGTGTGGAGGGACCGGGTCAGCCCCAGCATTTT	CASSVEGPGQPQHF
NA	NA	TRBV7-2	TRBJ1-5	TGTGCCAGCAGCTTAGCAGGGAGCTGGGGTCAGCCCCAGCATTTT	CASSLAGSWGQPQHF
TRBD1	NA	TRBV4-3	TRBJ1-5	TGCGCCAGCAGCCCGAGACAGGGAGGCCGCTTAAATCAGCCCCAGCATTTT	CASSPRQGGRLNQPQHF
NA	NA	TRBV2	TRBJ1-1	TGTGCCAGCGGTGAAGTCAGAGGGAACACTGAAGCTTTCTTT	CASGEVRGNTEAFF
NA	many	TRBV2	TRBJ1-2	TGTGCCAGCAGGCTACAACCAGGCTACACCTTC	CASRLQPGYTF
NA	few	TRBV7-9	TRBJ1-4	TGTGCCAGCAGCCGCCGAGCTACCGGGACGGAGAATAATGAAAAACTGTTTTTT	CASSRRATGTENNEKLFF
NA	many	TRBV7-9	TRBJ1-2	TGTGCCAGCAGCTTCTCGCAGGGTGCTAACTATGGCTACACCTTC	CASSFSQGANYGYTF
NA	many	TRBV7-9	TRBJ2-7	TGTGCCAGCAGCTTGGACGGAAGCTCCTACGAGCAGTACTTC	CASSLDGSSYEQYF
NA	NA	TRBV6-6	TRBJ1-4	TGTGCCAGCCGAACGAGGTCGCCGGAGGGGGAAAAACTGTTTTTT	CASRTRSPEGEKLFF
NA	NA	TRBV20-1	TRBJ1-6	TGCAGTGCTAGAACTTTTGGGCAGGGGAATTCGCCCCTCCACTTT	CSARTFGQGNSPLHF
NA	NA	TRBV25-1	TRBJ1-1	TGTGCCAGCAGTGCTAGAGATTTGGGGGACTGGAACACTGAAGCTTTCTTT	CASSARDLGDWNTEAFF
TRBD2	NA	TRBV7-3	TRBJ2-5	TGTGCCAGCAGCTTAAGGGGGGGAGCTGAGACCCAGTACTTC	CASSLRGGAETQYF
NA	NA	TRBV7-3	TRBJ2-1	TGTGCCAGCAGCCTGGATGGGGGGCGCGTCAATGAGCAGTTCTTC	CASSLDGGRVNEQFF
NA	NA	TRBV7-9	TRBJ2-7	TGCGCCAGCAGCCAAGTTGGGGCCGGGGTGGCCCGGTACGAGCAGTACTTC	CASSQVGAGVARYEQYF
TRBD2	many	TRBV11-2	TRBJ2-5	TGTGCCAGCAGCTACGGGGGGGCGAAGGAGACCCAGTACTTC	CASSYGGAKETQYF
TRBD2	NA	TRBV29-1	TRBJ2-1	TGCAGCGCGGGACTAGCGGGGGACAATGAGCAGTTCTTC	CSAGLAGDNEQFF
NA	many	TRBV20-1	TRBJ1-2	TGCAGCCCTCTGCGTGGGGGCGGGTGGTATGGCTACACCTTC	CSPLRGGGWYGYTF
NA	NA	TRBV29-1	TRBJ1-1	TGCAGCGTCCCTCGGGCGAGTGGCACTGAAGCTTTCTTT	CSVPRASGTEAFF
NA	NA	TRBV9	TRBJ2-5	TGTGCCAGCAGCCAAGGAGGCGCTAGCTTGGGCGAGACCCAGTACTTC	CASSQGGASLGETQYF
NA	few	TRBV7-9	TRBJ1-1	TGTGCCAGCAGCCAGTCGAGGGGCACTGAAGCTTTCTTT	CASSQSRGTEAFF
TRBD1	NA	TRBV29-1	TRBJ2-7	TGCAGCCAAGTCGGGACAGAGTCCTACGAGCAGTACTTC	CSQVGTESYEQYF
NA	few	TRBV5-6	TRBJ2-7	TGTGCCAGCAGCGGCGGGACAGCAAACTCCTACGAGCAGTACTTC	CASSGGTANSYEQYF
TRBD1	NA	TRBV30	TRBJ1-6	TGTGCCTGGAGTCGACAGGGTCCCTCACCCCTCCACTTT	CAWSRQGPSPLHF
NA	NA	TRBV19	TRBJ1-5	TGTGCCAGTAAACCCAGGGCGGGTTATGATCAGCCCCAGCATTTT	CASKPRAGYDQPQHF
TRBD2	NA	TRBV20-1	TRBJ2-5	TGCAGCTGGACGGGACTAGCGGCTCAAGAGACCCAGTACTTC	CSWTGLAAQETQYF
NA	NA	TRBV25-1	TRBJ1-3	TGTGCCAGCAGTTACTACTCATATGCCTTGGAGAACACCATATATTTT	CASSYYSYALENTIYF
NA	many	TRBV10-3	TRBJ1-1	TGTGCCATCAGTGAACGACAGGCACTGAACACTGAAGCTTTCTTT	CAISERQALNTEAFF
NA	many	TRBV7-3	TRBJ2-7	TGTGCCAGCACCCAACGGGTTTCCTACGAGCAGTACTTC	CASTQRVSYEQYF
NA	NA	TRBV19	TRBJ1-2	TGTGCCAGTAGTAGGCCAGAAACTAACTATGGCTACACCTTC	CASSRPETNYGYTF
NA	NA	TRBV20-1	TRBJ1-3	TGCAGTGCCAGGGGCGGAACCTCTGGAAACACCATATATTTT	CSARGGTSGNTIYF
NA	once	TRBV10-3	TRBJ2-7	TGTGCCATCAGTGAGAGAGGGGACTACGAGCAGTACTTC	CAISERGDYEQYF
TRBD1	few	TRBV19	TRBJ2-2	TGTGCCAGCTCCCCGCGGACAGGGGCGAACACCGGGGAGCTGTTTTTT	CASSPRTGANTGELFF
TRBD1	once	TRBV10-3	TRBJ1-2	TGTGCCATCAGAGAACAGGGGGTGTCCTATGGCTACACCTTC	CAIREQGVSYGYTF
TRBD1	few	TRBV13	TRBJ1-1	TGTGCCAGCAGCTCAGGACAGGGGAGAGTGAACACTGAAGCTTTCTTT	CASSSGQGRVNTEAFF
TRBD2	NA	TRBV7-9	TRBJ2-7	TGTGCCAGCAGCTGGACTAGAGGCTACGAGCAGTACTTC	CASSWTRGYEQYF
NA	NA	TRBV24-1	TRBJ1-5	TGTGCCACCAGTGATTCTGGGAGAGGGGATCAGCCCCAGCATTTT	CATSDSGRGDQPQHF
TRBD1	many	TRBV7-8	TRBJ1-5	TGTGCCAGCAGCCCCTGGGGGACAGGGGGCAAGGGCAATCAGCCCCAGCATTTT	CASSPWGTGGKGNQPQHF
TRBD1	few	TRBV5-4	TRBJ1-1	TGTGCCAGCAGCCAGGGACAGGGGTCGAACACTGAAGCTTTCTTT	CASSQGQGSNTEAFF
NA	NA	TRBV24-1	TRBJ1-6	TGTGCCAGCAGTTTGGGTGGAGGGGCTTCACCCCTCCACTTT	CASSLGGGASPLHF
NA	few	TRBV25-1	TRBJ2-7	TGTGCCAGCAGTTTTTTAGGAGCGGCAAACGAGCAGTACTTC	CASSFLGAANEQYF
TRBD1	NA	TRBV10-3	TRBJ2-7	TGTGCCATCAGAGGGACAGGGAACTACGAGCAGTACTTC	CAIRGTGNYEQYF
TRBD1	many	TRBV19	TRBJ2-7	TGTGCCAGTAGTATCGGACAGGGGCGCGAGCAGTACTTC	CASSIGQGREQYF
NA	NA	TRBV24-1	TRBJ1-5	TGTGCCAGCAGTTACTCGGGCGGTGGGAGGAATCAGCCCCAGCATTTT	CASSYSGGGRNQPQHF
NA	few	TRBV7-9	TRBJ1-2	TGTGCCAGCAGCCAAAGGGGTGGGAGGGGTTCTAACTATGGCTACACCTTC	CASSQRGGRGSNYGYTF
NA	few	TRBV5-4	TRBJ2-2	TGTGCCAGCAGCCCCCCGCTCGGGGAGCTGTTTTTT	CASSPPLGELFF
NA	many	TRBV10-3	TRBJ1-4	TGTGCCAGCAGTGAAGGACAAAATGAAAAACTGTTTTTT	CASSEGQNEKLFF
TRBD1	NA	TRBV29-1	TRBJ1-2	TGCAGCGTTTTGGGGACAGGGACCTATGGCTACACCTTC	CSVLGTGTYGYTF
TRBD1	few	TRBV20-1	TRBJ2-5	TGCAGTGCTATTGGGACAGCCGCACAAGAGACCCAGTACTTC	CSAIGTAAQETQYF
NA	many	TRBV19	TRBJ1-1	TGTGCCAGTAGTATTTCCAAGAACACTGAAGCTTTCTTT	CASSISKNTEAFF
NA	many	TRBV19	TRBJ1-5	TGTGCCAGTGGTGTAAATCAGCCCCAGCATTTT	CASGVNQPQHF